Only a few counts were recorded for the clone carrying this T cell receptor (beta chain). The antigen is undetermined. This entry is derived from a study of T cells after yellow fever vaccination. General study findings and limits: Post-booster repertoires again held most primary-vaccination clones (about 96% CD4, roughly 88% CD8). Just a small share of clonotypes turned up in the CD4 compartment as well as the CD8 compartment.

Losses at the gene ends were 4 bases for V and 5 bases for J; bases not matched to a gene: 10. The CDR3 covers 14 residues. Germline-derived CDR1 and CDR2 are DFQATT and SNEGSKA (reference sequence). 5'RACE template switching generated TCR cDNA, adding a universal primer site and UMIs. A single record per CDR3 protein comes from TCRdb applying MiXCR to the 5' RACE reads. The sample holds 500,000 to 700,000 distinct CDR3 sequences; approximately 21% are singletons and the top ten take about 13%. The sequences come from PBMCs, collected 15 days after the yellow fever booster vaccination. This TCR was recovered from a man aged 30 to 45 who received the YFV17D yellow fever vaccine. The chain recombines TRBV20-1 with TRBJ2-7; 8 bases fit TRBD1. The CDR3 reads CSANDRGPRDEQYF. The CDR3 DNA reads TGCAGTGCTAATGACAGGGGACCGAGGGACGAGCAGTACTTC.